The 2 T cell receptor beta chains below all came from one sample that was sequenced in a study of regulatory T cells in long-lasting Graves disease. Time point meaning: newly diagnosed GD, antithyroid drugs for less than 3 months. From PBMCs, RNA was extracted and then used to make the TCR library. Construction of TCR beta libraries relied on iRepertoire HTBI primers and on Arm-PCR targeting CDR3 regions. MiXCR, applied by TCRdb to the multiplex PCR reads, yields one record per CDR3 protein. The sample consists of about 540,000 distinct CDR3 sequences, approximately 12% of them appearing once. In addition, the sample was reused for a study of T cells in Graves' hyperthyroidism and ophthalmopathy.

This sample comprised peripheral blood mononuclear cells (PBMCs), obtained at new diagnosis, from a patient treated with antithyroid drugs. These receptors all come from a man aged 25 to 45 with Graves disease.

Comment on this clonotype: The CDR3 end shows no conserved phenylalanine or tryptophan, and so a read error is likely. This chain joins TRBV18 and TRBJ2-3, with D possibly TRBD2 on 6 matching bases. Germline V gene data show CDR1 as KGHSH and CDR2 as LQKENI. Trimming left V 3 bases short and J 6 bases short, with 13 bases between. The CDR3 is 14 amino acids. CDR3 protein: CASSPSGLSDTQYL. CDR3 DNA sequence: TGTGCCAGCTCACCCTCGGGACTTTCGGATACGCAGTATCTT.

V gene TRBV5-1 combines with J gene TRBJ2-1, with 10 bases identical to TRBD2. J lost 7 bases, V lost 5 bases, and 15 bases had no gene match. Germline V CDR1 and CDR2: SGHRS, YFSETQ. The CDR3 covers 17 residues. CDR3 sequence: CASRDVRAILAGNEQFF. The DNA for the CDR3 is TGCGCCAGCAGAGACGTTAGGGCCATACTAGCGGGAAATGAGCAGTTCTTC.